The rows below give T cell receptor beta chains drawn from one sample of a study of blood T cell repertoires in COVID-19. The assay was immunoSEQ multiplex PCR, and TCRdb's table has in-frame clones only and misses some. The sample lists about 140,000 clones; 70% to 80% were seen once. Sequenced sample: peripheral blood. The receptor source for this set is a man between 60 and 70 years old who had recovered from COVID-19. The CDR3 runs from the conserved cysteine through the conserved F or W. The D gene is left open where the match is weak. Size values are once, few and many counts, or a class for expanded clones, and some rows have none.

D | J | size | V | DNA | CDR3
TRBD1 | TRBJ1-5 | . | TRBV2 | TGTGCCAGCAGTTCCCGCCGGGACAGGCCCTCCCAGCCCCAGCATTTT | CASSSRRDRPSQPQHF
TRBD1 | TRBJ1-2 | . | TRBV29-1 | TGCAGCGTTGAAAGGGACAGGGGAAGTGGCTACACCTTC | CSVERDRGSGYTF
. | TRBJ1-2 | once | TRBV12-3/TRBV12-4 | TGTGCCAGCAGGAACAGCTCGAACTATGGCTACACCTTC | CASRNSSNYGYTF
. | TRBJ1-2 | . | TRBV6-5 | TGTGCCAGCAGTTACCAAAACTATGGCTACACCTTC | CASSYQNYGYTF
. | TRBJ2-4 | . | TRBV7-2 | TGTGCCAGCAGTGTAGGGATAGGGAGCATTCAGTACTTC | CASSVGIGSIQYF
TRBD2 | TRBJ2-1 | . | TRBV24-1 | TGTGCCACCAGTGATAAAAGCGGGGGTACGAATGAGCAGTTCTTC | CATSDKSGGTNEQFF
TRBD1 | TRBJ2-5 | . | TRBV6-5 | TGTGCCAGCGGTCGACAGGGAACAGGGGAGACCCAGTACTTC | CASGRQGTGETQYF
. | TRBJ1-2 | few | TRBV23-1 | TGCGCCAGCAGTCAAACCGCTCAGGGCCTACCGGACCTGGGAACCGGACCCTGCTATGGCTACACCTTC | CASSQTAQGLPDLGTGPCYGYTF
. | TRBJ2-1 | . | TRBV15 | TGTGCCACCACCCGCGGCCGGGCCGGGGGGCACAATGAGCAGTTCTTC | CATTRGRAGGHNEQFF
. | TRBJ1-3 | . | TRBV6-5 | TGTGCCAGCAGTTACTCGAAGTCCGGGGGTAGGAACACCATATATTTT | CASSYSKSGGRNTIYF
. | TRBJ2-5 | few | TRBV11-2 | TGTGCCAGCAGCTTAGCGGGGGGCATCCCAAGAGAGACCCAGTACTTC | CASSLAGGIPRETQYF
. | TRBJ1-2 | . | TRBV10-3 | TGTGCCATCAGTGAACAGGTCTATGGCTACACCTTC | CAISEQVYGYTF
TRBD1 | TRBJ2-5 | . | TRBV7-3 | TGTGCCAGCAGCATCCGGGACAGGGCAAGTCGAGAGACCCAGTACTTC | CASSIRDRASRETQYF
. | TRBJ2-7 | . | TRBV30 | TGTGCCTGGGGTGAGAGACTAGGAGCCTTTACAAGGTACTTC | CAWGERLGAFTRYF
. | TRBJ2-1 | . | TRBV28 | TGTGCCACCCTAGGATCCCCCTACAATGAGCAGTTCTTC | CATLGSPYNEQFF
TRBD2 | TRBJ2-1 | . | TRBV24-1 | TGTGCCACCAGTGAGGAGCGGGGAGGCGTCGGCAATGAGCAGTTCTTC | CATSEERGGVGNEQFF
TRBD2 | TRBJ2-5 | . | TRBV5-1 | TGCGCCAGCAGCTCGGCGGGGGGCTCGAGTGAGACCCAGTACTTC | CASSSAGGSSETQYF
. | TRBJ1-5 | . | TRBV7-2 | TGTGCCAGCAGCTTAGGGGGCCCCAAGGGGCAGCCCCAGCATTTT | CASSLGGPKGQPQHF
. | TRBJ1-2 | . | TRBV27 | TGTGCCAGCAGCCCCGGGGTACCCTATGGCTACACCTTC | CASSPGVPYGYTF
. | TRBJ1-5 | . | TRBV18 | TGTGCCAGCTCACCAGCAGGGGGCAATCAGCCCCAGCATTTT | CASSPAGGNQPQHF
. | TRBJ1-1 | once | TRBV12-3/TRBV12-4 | TGTGCCAGCCGGAGGATGCGGACTGAAGCTTTCTTT | CASRRMRTEAFF
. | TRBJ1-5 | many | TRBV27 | TGTGCCAGCAGTTTGGGCAGCCATCAGCCCCAGCATTTT | CASSLGSHQPQHF
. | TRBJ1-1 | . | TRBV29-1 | TGCAGCGTCCGACAACCAGTGAACACTGAAGCTTTCTTT | CSVRQPVNTEAFF
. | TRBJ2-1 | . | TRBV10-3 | TGTGCCATCAGCGATATCCGGGTGTACAATGAGCAGTTCTTC | CAISDIRVYNEQFF
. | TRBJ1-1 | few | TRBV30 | TGTGCCTGGAGTAAGGGGTACACTGAAGCTTTCTTT | CAWSKGYTEAFF
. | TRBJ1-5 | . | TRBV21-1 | TGTGCCAGCAGCAAAGGGGGCAGAAACGGCAATCAGCCCCAGCATTTT | CASSKGGRNGNQPQHF
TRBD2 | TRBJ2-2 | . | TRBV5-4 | TGTGCCAGCAGCCCCTCCCCAAGACTAGCGGGGGAGAACACCGGGAAGCTGTTTTTT | CASSPSPRLAGENTGKLFF
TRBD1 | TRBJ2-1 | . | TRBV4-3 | TGCGCCAGCAGCCATCACAGGGGGCGCGGGACCTACAATGAGCAGTTCTTC | CASSHHRGRGTYNEQFF
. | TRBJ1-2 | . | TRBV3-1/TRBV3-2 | TGTGCCAGCAGCCCTCCCGGACATGAAAGTCTTTATGGCTACACCTTC | CASSPPGHESLYGYTF
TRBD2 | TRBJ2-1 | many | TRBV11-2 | TGTGCCAGCCGCTGGCGGGGGGCGGGGGGCCAGCAGTTCTTC | CASRWRGAGGQQFF
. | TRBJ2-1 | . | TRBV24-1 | TGTGCCACTATTGGGACATTAGCCTACAATGAGCAGTTCTTC | CATIGTLAYNEQFF
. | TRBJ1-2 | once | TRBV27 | TGTGCCAGCAGTTTCAGTTCCCAGGATGGCTACACCTTC | CASSFSSQDGYTF
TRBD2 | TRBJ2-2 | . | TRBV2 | TGTGCCAGCACCCTTAGCGGGAGGGACACCGGGGAGCTGTTTTTT | CASTLSGRDTGELFF
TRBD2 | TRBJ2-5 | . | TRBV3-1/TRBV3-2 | TGTGCCAGCAGCCGCCCCACACTAGCGGGGAAAGAGACCCAGTACTTC | CASSRPTLAGKETQYF
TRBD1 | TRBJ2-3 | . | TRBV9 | TGTGCCAGCAGCTTTACCGGGACAGGGTACACAGATACGCAGTATTTT | CASSFTGTGYTDTQYF
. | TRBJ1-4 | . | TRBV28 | TGTGCCAGCAGTTCCAACTACGGGACAACTCTACATCCTAATGAAAAACTGTTTTTT | CASSSNYGTTLHPNEKLFF
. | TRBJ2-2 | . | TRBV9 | TGTGCCAGCAGCGGCCCCCGACAGTTGAACACCGGGGAGCTGTTTTTT | CASSGPRQLNTGELFF
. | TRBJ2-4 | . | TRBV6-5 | TGTGCCAGCAGTTTATCCCTCGCCAGAGCCAAAAACATTCAGTACTTC | CASSLSLARAKNIQYF
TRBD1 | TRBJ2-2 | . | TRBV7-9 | TGTGCCAGCAGCCATGGGACAGCGAACACCGGGGAGCTGTTTTTT | CASSHGTANTGELFF
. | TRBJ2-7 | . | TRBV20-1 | TGCAGTGCTCCTTTAAATTACGAGCAGTACTTC | CSAPLNYEQYF
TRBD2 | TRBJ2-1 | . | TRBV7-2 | TGTGCCAGCAGCTATCTCGGGACTAGCGTAGGCAATGAGCAGTTCTTC | CASSYLGTSVGNEQFF
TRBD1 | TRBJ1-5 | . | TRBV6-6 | TGTGCCAGCAGTTATAGAGGGGGCGAGAGCAATCAGCCCCAGCATTTT | CASSYRGGESNQPQHF
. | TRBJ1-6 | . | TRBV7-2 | TGTGCCAGCATCGCAAACGGGAATTCACCCCTCCACTTT | CASIANGNSPLHF
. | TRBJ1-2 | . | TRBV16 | TGTGCCAGCAGCCAATCGATGGGCGAATTCTCGTATGGCTACACCTTC | CASSQSMGEFSYGYTF
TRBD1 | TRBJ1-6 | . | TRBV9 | TGTGCCAGCAGCGGCACCGGGACAGAAAATTCACCCCTCCACTTT | CASSGTGTENSPLHF
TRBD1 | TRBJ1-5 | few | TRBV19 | TGTGCCAGTAGTATAACCGGACAGGGGATAAGTAGCAATCAGCCCCAGCATTTT | CASSITGQGISSNQPQHF
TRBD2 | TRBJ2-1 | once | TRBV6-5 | TGTGCCAGCAGTTACCCTCAGCGGGGAGGACTCAATGAGCAGTTCTTC | CASSYPQRGGLNEQFF
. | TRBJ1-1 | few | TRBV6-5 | TGTGCCAGCACTGGGGGCTTGAACACTGAAGCTTTCTTT | CASTGGLNTEAFF
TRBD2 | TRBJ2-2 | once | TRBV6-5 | TGTGCCAGCAGCTCGCGGGAGGGAGGCACCGGGGAGCTGTTTTTT | CASSSREGGTGELFF
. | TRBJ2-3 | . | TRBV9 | TGTGCCAGCAGCGTAGGACTATTAGGCACAGATACGCAGTATTTT | CASSVGLLGTDTQYF
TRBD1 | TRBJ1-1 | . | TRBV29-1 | TGCAGCGGGCAGACAGGGGGGAACACTGAAGCTTTCTTT | CSGQTGGNTEAFF
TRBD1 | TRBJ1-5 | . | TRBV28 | TGTGCCAGCAGTCCACCGGGACAGGGCTTTCTTCAGCCCCAGCATTTT | CASSPPGQGFLQPQHF
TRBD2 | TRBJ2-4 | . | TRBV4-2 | TGTGCCAGCAGCCAAGATTCTGGGGCTAGCGGGGGGGCCAAAAACATTCAGTACTTC | CASSQDSGASGGAKNIQYF